Listed here is a single T cell receptor beta chain. No antigen is known for it. Investigators profiled TCR beta VDJ and CDR3 from genomic DNA template. Each CDR3 protein gets one entry after TCRdb re-called the reads with MiXCR. The sample consists of about 400,000 distinct CDR3 sequences, approximately 70% of them appearing once. This specimen comes from a study of CD8+CD57+ T cells in acquired aplastic anemia. Study details: DNA recovered from sorted CD4+ and CD8+ cells had a mean of around 3.3 ug. Average CD4+ read depth in healthy donors was approximately 9.9 million reads.

CDR1 is DFQATT and CDR2 is SNEGSKA in the germline V gene (reference sequence). Trimming left V 0 bases short and J 12 bases short, with 14 bases between. CDR3 length: 12 residues. Broader study findings: Both patients and controls carried the same twenty-nine CD8+ CDR3 sequences. CD8+ Simpson's diversity in patients was not significantly different from that in controls.

The origin of this receptor is a human donor in good health, serving as a control. Sequences were obtained from sorted CD4+, CD8+, or CD8+CD57+ T cells (not recorded which) from PBMCs. The V gene is TRBV20-1, the J gene TRBJ1-2; no reliable D call. This CDR3 reads CSARDATTNDTF. The CDR3 nucleotides read TGCAGTGCTAGAGACGCCACAACTAATGACACCTTC.